This TCR beta chain was identified during a study of T cells after somatic rescue of genetic block. Sequencing was performed with immunoSEQ multiplex PCR; in TCRdb, only in-frame clones are kept and a portion is missing. This table holds 110,000 or so clones, 85% to 95% found once. The V gene end was trimmed by 3 bases and the J gene end by 5 bases; junction bases not matched to a gene: 4. This CDR3 has 14 amino acids. Germline values: CDR1 LNHDA, CDR2 SQIVND (reference sequence). The rearrangement links TRBV19 to TRBJ1-5, with TRBD1 matching 7 bases. The sample taken for sequencing was peripheral blood mononuclear cells (PBMCs). The clonotype was recovered from a woman aged 18-30 years. The CDR3, as DNA: TGTGCCAGTAGTATTGGGGACAGCTATCAGCCCCAGCATTTT. It translates to CASSIGDSYQPQHF.